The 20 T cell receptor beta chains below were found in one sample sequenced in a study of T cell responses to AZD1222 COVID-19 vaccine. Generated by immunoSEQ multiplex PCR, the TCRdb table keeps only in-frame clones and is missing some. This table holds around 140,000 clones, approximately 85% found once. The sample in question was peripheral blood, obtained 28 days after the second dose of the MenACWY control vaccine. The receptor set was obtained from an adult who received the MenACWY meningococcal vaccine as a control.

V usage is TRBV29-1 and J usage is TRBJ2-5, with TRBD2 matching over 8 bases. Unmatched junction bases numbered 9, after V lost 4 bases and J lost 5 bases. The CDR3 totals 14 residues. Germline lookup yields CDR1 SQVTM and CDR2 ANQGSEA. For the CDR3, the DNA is TGCAGCGTTGTGATAGCGGGAAGGATCGAGACCCAGTACTTC. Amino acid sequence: CSVVIAGRIETQYF.

CDR3 in DNA: TGTGCCAGCAGCCCTGGAACGACAGGTTTTAGAGGGGGCTACACCTTC. Amino acid sequence: CASSPGTTGFRGGYTF. The chain recombines TRBV3-1 (or the pseudogene TRBV3-2) with TRBJ1-2; D perhaps matches TRBD1 (6 bases). Trimming cost V 4 bases and J 8 bases, with 23 bases left between them. CDR1 and CDR2 from the germline V gene are LGHDT and YNNKEL (reference sequence). The CDR3 runs 16 residues.

The CDR3 coding sequence is TGTGCCTGGAGTGGAGACAGGAAGAACACTGAAGCTTTCTTT. This sequence encodes CAWSGDRKNTEAFF. The V call is TRBV30, the J call TRBJ1-1; perhaps TRBD1 as D (6 bases). This CDR3 region has 14 residues. In germline, CDR1 is GTSNPN, CDR2 SVGIG (reference sequence). V was shortened by 1 base and J by 1 base, with 10 bases between the two germline ends.

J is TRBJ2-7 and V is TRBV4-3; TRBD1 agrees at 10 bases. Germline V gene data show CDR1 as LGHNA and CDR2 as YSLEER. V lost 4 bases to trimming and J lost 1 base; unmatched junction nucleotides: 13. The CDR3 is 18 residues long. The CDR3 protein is CASSPDRDRGYWSYEQYF. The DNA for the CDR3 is TGCGCCAGCAGCCCAGACCGGGACAGGGGTTATTGGTCCTACGAGCAGTACTTC.

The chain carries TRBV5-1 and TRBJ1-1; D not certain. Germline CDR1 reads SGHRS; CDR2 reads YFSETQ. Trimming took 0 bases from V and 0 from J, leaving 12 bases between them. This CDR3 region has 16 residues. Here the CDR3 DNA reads TGCGCCAGCAGCTTGGAATCCCCTTTGTTGAACACTGAAGCTTTCTTT. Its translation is CASSLESPLLNTEAFF.

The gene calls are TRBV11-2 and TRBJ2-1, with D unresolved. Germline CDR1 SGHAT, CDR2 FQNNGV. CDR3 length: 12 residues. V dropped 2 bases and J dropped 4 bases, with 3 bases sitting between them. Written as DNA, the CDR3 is TGTGCCAGCAGCTTACAGTACAATGAGCAGTTCTTC. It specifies CASSLQYNEQFF.

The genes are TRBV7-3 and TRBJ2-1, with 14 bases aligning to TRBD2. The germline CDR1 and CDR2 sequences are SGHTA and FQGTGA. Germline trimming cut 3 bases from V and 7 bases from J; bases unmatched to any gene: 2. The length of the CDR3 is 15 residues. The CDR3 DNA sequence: TGTGCCAGCAGCTTGCGACTAGCGGGAGGGAATGAGCAGTTCTTC. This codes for CASSLRLAGGNEQFF.

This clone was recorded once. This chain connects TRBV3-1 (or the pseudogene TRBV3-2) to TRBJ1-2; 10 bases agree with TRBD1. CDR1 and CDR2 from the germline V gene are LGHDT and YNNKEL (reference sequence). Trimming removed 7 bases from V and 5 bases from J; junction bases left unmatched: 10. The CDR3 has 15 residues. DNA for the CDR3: TGTGCCAGCACGCCAAGAGGACAGGGGGAATATGGCTACACCTTC. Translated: CASTPRGQGEYGYTF.

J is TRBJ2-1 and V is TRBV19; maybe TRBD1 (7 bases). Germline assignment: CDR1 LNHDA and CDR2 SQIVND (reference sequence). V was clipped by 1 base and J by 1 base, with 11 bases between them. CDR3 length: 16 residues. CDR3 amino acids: CASSIGAGGSYNEQFF. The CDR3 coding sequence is TGTGCCAGTAGTATAGGAGCAGGGGGGTCCTACAATGAGCAGTTCTTC.

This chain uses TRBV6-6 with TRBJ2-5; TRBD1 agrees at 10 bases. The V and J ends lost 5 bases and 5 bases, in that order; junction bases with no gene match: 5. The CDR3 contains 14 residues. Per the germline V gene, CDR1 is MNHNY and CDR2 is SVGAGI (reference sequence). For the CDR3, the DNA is TGTGCCAGCAGTAGACAGGGGGCAGGGGAGACCCAGTACTTC. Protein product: CASSRQGAGETQYF.

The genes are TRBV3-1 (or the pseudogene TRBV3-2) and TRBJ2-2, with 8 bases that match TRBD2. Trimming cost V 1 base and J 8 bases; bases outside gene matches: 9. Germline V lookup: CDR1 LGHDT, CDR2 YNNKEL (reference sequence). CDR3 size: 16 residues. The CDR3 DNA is TGTGCCAGCAGCCAAGTAGCGGGGATCCATCCAGGGGAGCTGTTTTTT. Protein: CASSQVAGIHPGELFF.

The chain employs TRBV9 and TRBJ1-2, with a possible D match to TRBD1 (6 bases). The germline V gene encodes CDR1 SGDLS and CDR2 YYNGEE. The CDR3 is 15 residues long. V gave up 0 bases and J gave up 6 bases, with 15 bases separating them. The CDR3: CASSVAGRGLDGYTF. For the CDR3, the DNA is TGTGCCAGCAGCGTAGCTGGCAGGGGCCTGGATGGCTACACCTTC.

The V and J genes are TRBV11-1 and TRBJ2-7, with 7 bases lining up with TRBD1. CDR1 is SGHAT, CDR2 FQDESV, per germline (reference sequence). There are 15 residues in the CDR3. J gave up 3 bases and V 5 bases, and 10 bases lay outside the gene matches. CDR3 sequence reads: CASSPRSGQHYEQYV. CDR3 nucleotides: TGTGCCAGCAGCCCCCGCTCGGGACAGCACTACGAGCAGTACGTC.

This CDR3 reads CASSFTGLENSPLHF. Written as DNA, the CDR3 is TGCGCCAGCAGCTTTACCGGGTTGGAAAATTCACCCCTCCACTTT. J is TRBJ1-6 and V is TRBV5-1; no definite D call. Per the germline V gene, CDR1 is SGHRS and CDR2 is YFSETQ. This CDR3 is built from 15 residues. Between the trimmed V and J ends, which lost 2 bases and 7 bases, there was a span of 13 bases.

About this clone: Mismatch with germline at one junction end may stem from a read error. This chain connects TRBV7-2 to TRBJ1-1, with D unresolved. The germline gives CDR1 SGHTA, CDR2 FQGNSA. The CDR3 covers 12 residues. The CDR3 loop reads CASSLAPTGGSF. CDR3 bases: TGTGCCAGCAGCTTAGCGCCAACCGGAGGGAGCTTT.

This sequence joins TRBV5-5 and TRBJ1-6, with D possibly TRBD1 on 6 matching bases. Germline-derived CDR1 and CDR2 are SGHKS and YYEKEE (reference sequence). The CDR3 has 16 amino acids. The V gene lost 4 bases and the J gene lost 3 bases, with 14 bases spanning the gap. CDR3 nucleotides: TGTGCCAGCAGCGGCCCTCGGGACAACTATAATTCACCCCTCCACTTT. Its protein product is CASSGPRDNYNSPLHF.

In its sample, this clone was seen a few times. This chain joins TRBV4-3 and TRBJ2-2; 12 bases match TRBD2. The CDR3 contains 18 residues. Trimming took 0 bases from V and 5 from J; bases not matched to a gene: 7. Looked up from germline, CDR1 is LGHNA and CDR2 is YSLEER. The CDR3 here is CASSQEWASGGETGELFF. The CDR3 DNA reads TGCGCCAGCAGCCAAGAGTGGGCTAGCGGGGGGGAAACCGGGGAGCTGTTTTTT.

The CDR3 DNA reads as TGTGCCAGCAGCCAAGAGGGGTCTAGCGGGGGGGCAGATACGCAGTATTTT. Translated, it gives CASSQEGSSGGADTQYF. The chain links TRBV3-1 (or the pseudogene TRBV3-2) to TRBJ2-3, with 12 bases fitting TRBD2. With V trimmed by 0 bases and J by 4 bases, 5 bases remained unmatched. Germline V gene sequence: CDR1 LGHDT, CDR2 YNNKEL (reference sequence). The CDR3 runs to 17 residues.

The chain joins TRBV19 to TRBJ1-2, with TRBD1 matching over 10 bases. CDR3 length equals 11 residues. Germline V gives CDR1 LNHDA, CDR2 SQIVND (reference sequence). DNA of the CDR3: TGTGGGACAGGGGGAGCCTTTCCCTACACCTTC. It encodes CGTGGAFPYTF.

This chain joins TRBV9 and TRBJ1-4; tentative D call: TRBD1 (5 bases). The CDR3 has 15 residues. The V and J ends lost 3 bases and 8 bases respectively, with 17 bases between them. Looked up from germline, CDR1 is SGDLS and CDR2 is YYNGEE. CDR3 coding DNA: TGTGCCAGCAGCGCGTCCGGGTACAGGTCGGAAAAACTGTTTTTT. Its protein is CASSASGYRSEKLFF.